The 13 T cell receptor beta chains presented below share a single source sample, sequenced in a study of CD8+CD57+ T cells in acquired aplastic anemia. Genomic DNA templated the TCR beta VDJ and CDR3 profiling. MiXCR, run by TCRdb on the reads, gives a single entry per CDR3 protein. The table records 130,000 or so distinct CDR3 sequences, 35% to 50% of them present only once. The specimen sequenced was sorted CD4+, CD8+, or CD8+CD57+ T cells (not recorded which) from PBMCs. The source of these receptors is a human donor in good health, serving as a control.

The sample holds many counts of this clonotype. The chain is built from TRBV18 and TRBJ2-5; D is unclear. The CDR3 runs 16 residues. CDR1 KGHSH and CDR2 LQKENI come from the germline V gene. V was trimmed by 0 bases and J by 0 bases, leaving 11 bases between them. The CDR3: CASSPPVRSNQETQYF. CDR3 bases: TGTGCCAGCTCACCACCGGTTAGGTCCAACCAAGAGACCCAGTACTTC.

This clonotype was seen many times. The V and J genes are TRBV19 and TRBJ2-2, with TRBD2 matching 12 bases. The CDR3 consists of 17 residues. CDR1 LNHDA and CDR2 SQIVND come from the germline V gene (reference sequence). The junction had 10 bases not matched to a gene; V was cut back by 5 bases and J by 6 bases. DNA for the CDR3: TGTGCCAGTAGTCGGGCTAGCGGGAGGGTCTTCGCCGGGGAGCTGTTTTTT. Protein: CASSRASGRVFAGELFF. The full variable domain, completed using reference TRBV19 and TRBJ2-2, is DGGITQSPKYLFRKEGQNVTLSCEQNLNHDAMYWYRQDPGQGLRLIYYSQIVNDFQKGDIAEGYSVSREKKESFPLTVTSAQKNPTAFYLCASSRASGRVFAGELFFGEGSRLTVL.

This clonotype came up many times. The rearrangement joins TRBV2 to TRBJ2-3, with 12 bases fitting TRBD2. Germline V gene lookup returns CDR1 SNHLY and CDR2 FYNNEI. This CDR3 is 17 amino acids long. The V segment lost 4 bases and the J segment 6 bases; nucleotides outside the gene matches: 11. As DNA, the CDR3 is TGTGCCAGCAGTGCTCCACCACTAGCGGGGGGAGGTGATACGCAGTATTTT. Translating it yields CASSAPPLAGGGDTQYF.

This clonotype was recorded many times. This chain uses TRBV20-1 with TRBJ1-1, with D perhaps matching TRBD1 (6 bases). The CDR3 contains 14 residues. V lost 4 bases, J lost 3 bases, and 15 bases lay in between. Germline V gives CDR1 DFQATT, CDR2 SNEGSKA (reference sequence). For the CDR3, the DNA is TGCAGTGCTAAGGTCAGGGGAGTTGACACTGAAGCTTTCTTT. This sequence encodes CSAKVRGVDTEAFF.

The V gene is TRBV10-3, the J gene TRBJ1-2; tentative D call: TRBD1 (5 bases). Trimming shortened V by 8 bases and J by 8 bases, and 21 bases separated the two germline ends. The CDR3 runs to 14 residues. Germline V gene data show CDR1 as ENHRY and CDR2 as SYGVKD. CDR3 amino acids: CAIRASGGVLGYTF. CDR3 nucleotide sequence: TGTGCCATCCGGGCTAGCGGGGGGGTGTTGGGCTACACCTTC.

This rearrangement joins TRBV6-1 to TRBJ2-5, with 10 nucleotides matching TRBD2. There are 15 residues in the CDR3. Trimming at V came to 2 bases and at J to 5 bases, leaving 5 bases not matched to a gene. CDR1 is MNHNS, CDR2 SASEGT, per germline. This CDR3 is CASSELAGVGETQYF. The CDR3 nucleotides are TGTGCCAGCAGTGAACTAGCGGGGGTGGGTGAGACCCAGTACTTC.

The chain has TRBV30 and TRBJ1-2; 8 positions match TRBD1. The germline gives CDR1 GTSNPN, CDR2 SVGIG (reference sequence). The CDR3 contains 15 residues. V shed 2 bases, J shed 4 bases, and the junction held 9 bases outside the gene matches. CDR3 nucleotide sequence: TGTGCCTGGAGTTTTGGGACAGGCGTCACCTATGGCTACACCTTC. It yields the protein CAWSFGTGVTYGYTF. The full variable domain, with the rest looked up from reference TRBV30 and TRBJ1-2, is SQTIHQWPATLVQPVGSPLSLECTVEGTSNPNLYWYRQAAGRGLQLLFYSVGIGQISSEVPQNLSASRPQDRQFILSSKKLLLSDSGFYLCAWSFGTGVTYGYTFGSGTRLTVV.

The V gene is TRBV7-6, the J gene TRBJ2-7, with 8 bases matching TRBD1. Germline CDR1 and CDR2: SGHVS and FNYEAQ. CDR3 length: 14 amino acids. With V trimmed by 4 bases and J by 0 bases, 2 bases remained unmatched. CDR3 nucleotide sequence: TGTGCCAGCAGCTCAGACAGGGGCTCCTACGAGCAGTACGTC. Protein: CASSSDRGSYEQYV.

The chain employs TRBV19 and TRBJ1-2; the D gene is possibly TRBD1 (5 bases). CDR1 LNHDA and CDR2 SQIVND come from the germline V gene (reference sequence). Trimming took 5 bases from V and 0 from J, leaving 13 bases between them. The CDR3 sequence is 15 residues long. The CDR3 bases are TGTGCCAGTAGTCCAGGGTCGGGAGCTAACTATGGCTACACCTTC. It is translated as CASSPGSGANYGYTF. Variable domain in full (rest from reference TRBV19 and TRBJ1-2): DGGITQSPKYLFRKEGQNVTLSCEQNLNHDAMYWYRQDPGQGLRLIYYSQIVNDFQKGDIAEGYSVSREKKESFPLTVTSAQKNPTAFYLCASSPGSGANYGYTFGSGTRLTVV.

J is TRBJ2-3 and V is TRBV7-9; D not certain. CDR3 length: 12 residues. V was pared by 5 bases and J by 5 bases, with 8 bases between. In germline, CDR1 is SEHNR, CDR2 FQNEAQ (reference sequence). In DNA, the CDR3 is TGTGCCAGCAGCCGAGACATAGATACGCAGTATTTT. It translates to CASSRDIDTQYF.

This clonotype turned up a few times. The chain carries TRBV5-6 and TRBJ1-2, with D possibly being TRBD1 (5 bases). Per the germline V gene, CDR1 is SGHDT and CDR2 is YYEEEE. V was clipped by 2 bases and J by 6 bases, with 8 bases between them. The CDR3 is 12 amino acids. For the CDR3, the DNA is TGTGCCAGCAGCTTTGGGACCGATGGCTACACCTTC. It translates to CASSFGTDGYTF.

Points on this clonotype: Germline and junction disagree at one end, which may indicate a read error. V usage is TRBV7-6 and J usage is TRBJ2-2, with a weak D call TRBD1 (6 bases). Germline V gives CDR1 SGHVS, CDR2 FNYEAQ. The CDR3 covers 15 residues. The CDR3 is CAGSPRGRGTGELFF. The CDR3 DNA reads TGTGCCGGCAGCCCCCGCGGCAGGGGCACCGGGGAGCTGTTTTTT.

Worth noting for this clonotype: A clone one base away is much larger, so this may be a read error. The rearrangement joins TRBV5-1 to TRBJ2-7; weak D call: TRBD2 (6 bases). Germline V lookup: CDR1 SGHRS, CDR2 YFSETQ. The CDR3 is made up of 16 amino acids. The ends were cut back, 4 bases at V and 5 bases at J, with 22 bases in the middle. The CDR3 loop is CASSREVPSVPNEQYF. In nucleotides, the CDR3 is TGCGCCAGCAGCCGAGAGGTGCCTAGCGTCCCCAACGAGCAGTACTTC.